This entry lists 10 T cell receptor beta chains sequenced from one sample in a study of T cells in Graves' hyperthyroidism and ophthalmopathy. Regions amplified from RNA transcripts were the TCR beta CDR3 regions. TCR CDR3 underwent first-round RT-PCR with the HTBI primer set. TCRdb called the multiplex PCR reads again in MiXCR, with one record for every CDR3 protein. The data contain about 400,000 distinct CDR3 sequences, approximately 14% of them singletons. Sequencing was done on a sample of blood. The receptors derive from a man between 18 and 29 years old with Graves' ophthalmopathy.

The V call is TRBV5-1, the J call TRBJ2-7; possible D gene TRBD2, 7 bases. Between the trimmed V and J ends, which lost 2 bases and 7 bases, there was a span of 13 bases. The CDR3 has 13 amino acids. Germline CDR1 SGHRS, CDR2 YFSETQ. The DNA of the CDR3 is TGCGCCAGCAGCTTTGGGGGGGCGCAGGAGCAGTACTTC. Translation gives CASSFGGAQEQYF.

This clonotype was counted many times. This chain connects TRBV30 to TRBJ2-7; D not certain. Germline V gene data show CDR1 as GTSNPN and CDR2 as SVGIG (reference sequence). The CDR3 loop spans 13 amino acids. Deletions cut 3 bases from V and 8 bases from J, with 17 bases between. This CDR3 reads CAWRAGPDSKQYF. As DNA, the CDR3 is TGTGCCTGGAGGGCAGGCCCCGACTCCAAGCAGTACTTC. The full variable domain, its missing parts supplied by reference TRBV30 and TRBJ2-7, is SQTIHQWPATLVQPVGSPLSLECTVEGTSNPNLYWYRQAAGRGLQLLFYSVGIGQISSEVPQNLSASRPQDRQFILSSKKLLLSDSGFYLCAWRAGPDSKQYFGPGTRLTVT.

This clonotype occurred many times. J is TRBJ1-3 and V is TRBV20-1; D is unresolved. The CDR3 contains 15 residues. The V end was cut by 4 bases, the J end by 0 bases, with 13 bases between. Germline CDR1 and CDR2: DFQATT and SNEGSKA (reference sequence). The CDR3 loop reads CSAKKQTGSGNTIYF. In DNA, the CDR3 is TGCAGTGCTAAAAAACAGACTGGCTCTGGAAACACCATATATTTT.

The CDR3 DNA follows: TGTGCCAGCAGTGACTTTAACACTGAAGCTTTCTTT. It specifies CASSDFNTEAFF. This chain links TRBV25-1 with TRBJ1-1, with unresolved D. Germline V gene data show CDR1 as MGHDK and CDR2 as SYGVNS. The CDR3 is 12 amino acids. The V gene lost 3 bases and the J gene lost 2 bases, with 4 bases spanning the gap.

This clonotype was found many times. This rearrangement joins TRBV6-1 to TRBJ2-2, with TRBD2 matching 7 bases. The CDR3 has 15 amino acids. The germline V gene has CDR1 MNHNS and CDR2 SASEGT. J was trimmed by 0 bases and V by 5 bases; bases with no gene match: 3. CDR3 amino acids: CASSRTRPNTGELFF. The CDR3 bases are TGTGCCAGCAGTCGGACTAGACCGAACACCGGGGAGCTGTTTTTT.

This clonotype was observed at least ten times. CDR3 residues: CASSHPDRAWDEQFF. CDR3 DNA: TGTGCCAGCAGCCACCCGGACAGGGCGTGGGATGAGCAGTTCTTC. The V gene is TRBV3-1, the J gene TRBJ2-1, with 8 bases lining up with TRBD1. The CDR3 covers 15 residues. The germline gives CDR1 LGHDT, CDR2 YNNKEL (reference sequence). Unmatched junction bases numbered 9, after V lost 3 bases and J lost 8 bases.

This clonotype occurred many times. The V call is TRBV5-6, the J call TRBJ2-2, with D unclear. This CDR3 contains 13 residues. Trimming cost V 4 bases and J 6 bases, with 10 bases left between them. In germline, CDR1 is SGHDT, CDR2 YYEEEE. CDR3 sequence reads: CASSRETAGELFF. CDR3 sequence (DNA): TGTGCCAGCAGCAGGGAAACGGCCGGGGAGCTGTTTTTT.

This clonotype has a count of ten or more. This sequence joins TRBV2 and TRBJ2-2; D assignment may be TRBD1 or TRBD2 (5 bases each). Germline values: CDR1 SNHLY, CDR2 FYNNEI. Trimming cost V 6 bases and J 5 bases, with 16 bases left between them. The CDR3 consists of 15 residues. This chain's CDR3 is CASRAGTTGTGELFF. The CDR3 nucleotides read TGTGCCAGCAGGGCCGGGACGACCGGTACCGGGGAGCTGTTTTTT.

The chain links TRBV4-1 to TRBJ2-7; the D call may be TRBD1 or TRBD2 (6 bases each). The ends were cut back, 0 bases at V and 6 bases at J, with 18 bases in the middle. Germline values: CDR1 MGHRA, CDR2 YSYEKL. This CDR3 has 16 amino acids. The CDR3 bases are TGCGCCAGCAGCCAAGAAAGTGTAGTAGGGGGACTCGAGCAGTACTTC. Protein sequence: CASSQESVVGGLEQYF.

The chain carries TRBV7-2 and TRBJ2-3, with 10 bases identical to TRBD1. The V gene's germline CDR1 is SGHTA and CDR2 FQGNSA. After removal of 3 bases from V and 1 base from J, the junction contained 4 bases not matched to a gene. This CDR3 is 16 amino acids long. In DNA form, the CDR3 reads TGTGCCAGCAGCTTGGACAGGGGGGCTCGCACAGATACGCAGTATTTT. It is translated as CASSLDRGARTDTQYF.